This T cell receptor beta chain was sequenced for a study of regulatory T cells in long-lasting Graves disease. Arm-PCR with iRepertoire HTBI primers amplified the CDR3 regions for these TCR beta libraries. MiXCR, run by TCRdb on the multiplex PCR reads, gives a single entry per CDR3 protein. The profile covers 400,000 or so distinct CDR3 sequences, with about 25% appearing a single time and around 24% taken by the ten largest. Time point described: persistent/refractory GD, antithyroid drugs over 5 years with positive TRAb. Making the TCR library involved RNA that had been extracted from PBMCs. The specimen comprised peripheral blood mononuclear cells (PBMCs), sampled when the disease was refractory, from a patient treated with antithyroid drugs. The receptor was isolated from a female donor with Graves disease.

The CDR3 DNA follows: TGCAGTGCTAGTCGCCCGAACTATGGCTACACCTTC. Translation: CSASRPNYGYTF. This sequence joins TRBV20-1 and TRBJ1-2, with D hard to call. From germline, CDR1 is DFQATT and CDR2 SNEGSKA (reference sequence). Between the trimmed V and J ends, which lost 3 bases and 2 bases, there was a span of 7 bases. The CDR3 extends over 12 amino acids.